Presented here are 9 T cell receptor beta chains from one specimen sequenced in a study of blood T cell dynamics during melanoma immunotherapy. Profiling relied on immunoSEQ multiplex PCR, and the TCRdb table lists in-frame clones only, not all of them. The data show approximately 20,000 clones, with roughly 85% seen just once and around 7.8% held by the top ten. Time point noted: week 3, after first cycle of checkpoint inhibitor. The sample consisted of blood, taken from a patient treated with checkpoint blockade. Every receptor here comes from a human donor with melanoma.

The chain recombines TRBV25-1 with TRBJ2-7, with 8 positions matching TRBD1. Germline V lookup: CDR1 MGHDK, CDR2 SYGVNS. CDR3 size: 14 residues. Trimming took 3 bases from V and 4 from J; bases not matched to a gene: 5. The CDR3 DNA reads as TGTGCCAGCAGTGACAGGGGGCTACTATACGAGCAGTACTTC. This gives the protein CASSDRGLLYEQYF.

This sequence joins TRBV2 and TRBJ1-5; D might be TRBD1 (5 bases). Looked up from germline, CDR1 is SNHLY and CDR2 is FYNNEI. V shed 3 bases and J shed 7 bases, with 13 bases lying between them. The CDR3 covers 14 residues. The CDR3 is CASSDRVVGQPQHF. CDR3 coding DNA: TGTGCCAGCAGTGACAGGGTGGTCGGACAGCCCCAGCATTTT.

In DNA form, the CDR3 reads TGTGCCAGCAGTTTAGAACTAGCGGGATTCTCCTACAATGAGCAGTTCTTC. Protein: CASSLELAGFSYNEQFF. The V call is TRBV28, the J call TRBJ2-1, with 10 bases identical to TRBD2. The junction had 4 bases not matched to a gene; V was cut back by 2 bases and J by 0 bases. Germline loops: CDR1 MDHEN, CDR2 SYDVKM. This CDR3 region has 17 residues.

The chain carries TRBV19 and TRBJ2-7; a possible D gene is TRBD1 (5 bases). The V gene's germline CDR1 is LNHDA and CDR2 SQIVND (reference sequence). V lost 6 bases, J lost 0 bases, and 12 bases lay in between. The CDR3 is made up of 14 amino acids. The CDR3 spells CASRDGHASYEQYF. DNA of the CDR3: TGTGCCAGTAGGGACGGACATGCCTCCTACGAGCAGTACTTC.

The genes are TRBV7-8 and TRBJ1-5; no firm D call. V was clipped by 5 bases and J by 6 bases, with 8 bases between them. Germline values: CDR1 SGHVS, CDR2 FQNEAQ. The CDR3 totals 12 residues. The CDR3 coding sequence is TGTGCCAGCAGCCCCGCTTTTCAGCCCCAGCATTTT. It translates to CASSPAFQPQHF.

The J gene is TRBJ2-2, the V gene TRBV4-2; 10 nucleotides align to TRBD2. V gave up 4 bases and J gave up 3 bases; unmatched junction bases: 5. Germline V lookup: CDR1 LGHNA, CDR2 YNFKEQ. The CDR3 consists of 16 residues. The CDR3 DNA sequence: TGTGCCAGCAGCCGTCCCGGGACTAGCGACACCGGGGAGCTGTTTTTT. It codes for CASSRPGTSDTGELFF.

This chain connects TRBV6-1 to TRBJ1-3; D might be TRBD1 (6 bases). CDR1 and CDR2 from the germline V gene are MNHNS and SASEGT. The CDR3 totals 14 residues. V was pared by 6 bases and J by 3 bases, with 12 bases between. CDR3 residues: CASRRGSDGNTIYF. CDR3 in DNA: TGTGCCAGCAGGAGGGGGTCGGATGGAAACACCATATATTTT.

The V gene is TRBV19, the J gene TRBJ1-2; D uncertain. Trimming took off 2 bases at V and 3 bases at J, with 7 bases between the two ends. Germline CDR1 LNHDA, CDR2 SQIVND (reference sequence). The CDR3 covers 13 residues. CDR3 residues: CASSISPYYGYTF. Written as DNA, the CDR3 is TGTGCCAGTAGTATATCTCCTTACTATGGCTACACCTTC.

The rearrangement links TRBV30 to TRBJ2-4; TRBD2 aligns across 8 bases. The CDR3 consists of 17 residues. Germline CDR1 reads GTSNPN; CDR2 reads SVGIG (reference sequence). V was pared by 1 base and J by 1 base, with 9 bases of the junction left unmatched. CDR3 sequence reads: CAWSGGRPSLAKNIQYF. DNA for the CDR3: TGTGCCTGGAGTGGCGGGAGGCCTTCCCTTGCCAAAAACATTCAGTACTTC.